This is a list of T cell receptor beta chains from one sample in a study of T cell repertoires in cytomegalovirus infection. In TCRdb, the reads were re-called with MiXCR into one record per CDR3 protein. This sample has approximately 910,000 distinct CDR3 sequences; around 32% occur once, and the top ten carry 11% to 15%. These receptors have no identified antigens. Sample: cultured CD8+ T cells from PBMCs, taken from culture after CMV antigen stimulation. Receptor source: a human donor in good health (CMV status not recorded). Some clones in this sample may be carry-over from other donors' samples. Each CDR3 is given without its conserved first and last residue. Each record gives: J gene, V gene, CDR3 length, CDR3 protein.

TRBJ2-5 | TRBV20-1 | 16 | SAREGRPTSVFRETQY
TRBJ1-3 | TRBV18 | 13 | ASSPGGTEGNTIY
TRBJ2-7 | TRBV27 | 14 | ASSPSGGNHSYEQY
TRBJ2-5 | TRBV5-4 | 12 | ASSPDPLGETQY
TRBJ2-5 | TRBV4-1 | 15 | ASSQAQGAGGKETQY
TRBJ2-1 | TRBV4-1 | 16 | ASSQEAPGGGSYNEQF
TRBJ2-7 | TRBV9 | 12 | ASSARDRGGEQY
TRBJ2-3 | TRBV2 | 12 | VALGSEGTDTQY
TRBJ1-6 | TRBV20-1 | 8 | SASRSPLH
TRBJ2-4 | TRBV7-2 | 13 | ASSLRSVAKNIQY
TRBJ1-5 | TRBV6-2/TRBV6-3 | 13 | ASSPLEDSNQPQH
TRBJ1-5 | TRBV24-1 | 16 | ATSDRPQTGGSNQPQH
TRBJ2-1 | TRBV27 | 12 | ASSLSNWDNEQF
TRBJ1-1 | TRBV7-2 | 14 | ASSLEVAGGGFTAF
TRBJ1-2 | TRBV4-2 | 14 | ASSQPPGQSNYGYT
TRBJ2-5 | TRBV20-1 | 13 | SARVPGQGGETQY
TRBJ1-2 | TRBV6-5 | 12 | ASSYYPGPSSST
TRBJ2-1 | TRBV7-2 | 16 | VSSLNGGPESRNNEQF
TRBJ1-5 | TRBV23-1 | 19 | ASSQVGGAPTHPSINQPQH
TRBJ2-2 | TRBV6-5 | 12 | ASSEWESSGELF
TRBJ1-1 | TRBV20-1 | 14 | SAKPGGGGRWTEAF
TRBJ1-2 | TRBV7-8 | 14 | ASSLSGTGRNYGYT
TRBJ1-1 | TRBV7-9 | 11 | ASSLVPEEGAF
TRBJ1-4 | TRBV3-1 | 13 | ASSQDYSRNEKLF
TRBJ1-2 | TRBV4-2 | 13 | ASSQETGAIYGYT
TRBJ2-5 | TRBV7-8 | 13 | ASSASGGAEETQY
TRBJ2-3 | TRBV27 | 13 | ASSFEGAGTDTQY
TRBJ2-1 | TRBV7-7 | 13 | ASSQDLRGYNEQF
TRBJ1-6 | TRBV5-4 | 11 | ASSRRENSPLH
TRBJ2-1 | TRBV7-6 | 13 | ASTRAGTGGNEQF
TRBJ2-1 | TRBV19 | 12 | ASEDDRFNNEQF
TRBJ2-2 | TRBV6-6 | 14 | ASSPLAGGHTGELF
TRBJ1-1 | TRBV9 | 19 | ASSVYRGLILKDRENTEAF
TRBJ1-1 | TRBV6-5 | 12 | ASSLTGAAIGAF
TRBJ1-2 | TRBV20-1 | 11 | SARDRVVYGYT
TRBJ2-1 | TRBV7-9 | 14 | ASSLGDGDFYNEQF
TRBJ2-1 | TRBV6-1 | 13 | ASSEQSDSYNEQF
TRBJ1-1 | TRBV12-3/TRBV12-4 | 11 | ASRTDMNTEAF
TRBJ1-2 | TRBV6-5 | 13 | ASSYWDRDGYGYT
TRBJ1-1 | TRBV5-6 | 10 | ASSIQVDEAF
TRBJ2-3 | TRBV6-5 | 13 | ASSYGQGDTDTQY
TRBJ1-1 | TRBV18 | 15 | ASSPSSGSRGPTEAF
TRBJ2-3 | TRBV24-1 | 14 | ATSDLRGKGTDTQY
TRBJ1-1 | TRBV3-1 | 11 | ASSQSRKSEAF
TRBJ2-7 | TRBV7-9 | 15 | ASSRGTSGVSSYEQY
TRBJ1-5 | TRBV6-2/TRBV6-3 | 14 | ASSYPQWGAEQPQH
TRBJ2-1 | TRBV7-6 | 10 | ASSHAYNEQF
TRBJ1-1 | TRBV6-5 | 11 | ASSYEIEDRAF
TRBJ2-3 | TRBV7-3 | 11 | ASSYIGGDTQY
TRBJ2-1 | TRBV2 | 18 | ASSDGDRGVLVFYYNEQF
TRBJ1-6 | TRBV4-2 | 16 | ASSQDDRRSSYNSPLH
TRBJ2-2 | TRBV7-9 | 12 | ASTTTELGGELF
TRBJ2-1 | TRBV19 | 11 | ACSRDPYNEQF
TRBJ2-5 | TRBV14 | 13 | ASSQGGGSQETQY
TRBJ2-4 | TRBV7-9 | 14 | ASSLGTGGAANIQY
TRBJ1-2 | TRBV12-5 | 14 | ASGPGPGQGAYGYT
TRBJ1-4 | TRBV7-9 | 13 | ASSPRDIENEKLF
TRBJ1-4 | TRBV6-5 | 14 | ASSLTGTWGQRKLF
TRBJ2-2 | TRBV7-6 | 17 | ASSSQASLGVGSTGELF